Following are 24 T cell receptor beta chains from one sample sequenced in a study of blood T cell repertoires in COVID-19. Sequencing used immunoSEQ multiplex PCR; TCRdb keeps in-frame clones, though not all of them. There are fewer than 350,000 clones in the sample; around 86% occur only once, and roughly 5.3% lies in the top ten. The sample consisted of PBMCs or T cells enriched from blood (not recorded which). These receptors originate from a man aged 60-69 years who had recovered from COVID-19.

This sequence joins TRBV28 and TRBJ2-3; TRBD2 might be the D (7 bases). The V gene's germline CDR1 is MDHEN and CDR2 SYDVKM. The CDR3 totals 14 residues. The V end lost 5 bases, the J end lost 6 bases, and 15 bases lay between the germline ends. The CDR3 region is CASSPAGAGDTQYF. DNA of the CDR3: TGTGCCAGCAGTCCGGCGGGGGCAGGGGATACGCAGTATTTT. Complete variable domain (other parts from reference TRBV28 and TRBJ2-3): DVKVTQSSRYLVKRTGEKVFLECVQDMDHENMFWYRQDPGLGLRLIYFSYDVKMKEKGDIPEGYSVSREKKERFSLILESASTNQTSMYLCASSPAGAGDTQYFGPGTRLTVL.

The chain carries TRBV4-3 and TRBJ1-6, with 9 bases lining up with TRBD1. The CDR3 spans 16 residues. Unmatched junction bases numbered 6, after V lost 0 bases and J lost 9 bases. The V gene's germline CDR1 is LGHNA and CDR2 YSLEER. The CDR3 DNA reads as TGCGCCAGCAGCCAAGATGGGACAGGGATTAGTTCACCCCTCCACTTT. Its translation is CASSQDGTGISSPLHF.

This clone was seen just once. The chain links TRBV5-1 to TRBJ2-6, with D possibly being TRBD2 (6 bases). The germline CDR1 and CDR2 sequences are SGHRS and YFSETQ. CDR3 length: 14 residues. V shed 9 bases and J shed 2 bases, with 12 bases lying between them. The CDR3 sequence: CATSGGAGANVLTF. The CDR3 DNA sequence: TGCGCCACCAGTGGAGGGGCTGGGGCCAACGTCCTGACTTTC.

The chain carries TRBV19 and TRBJ1-2, with D tentatively TRBD1 (6 bases). The germline V and J ends were trimmed by 6 bases and 5 bases, with 13 bases remaining between them. In germline, CDR1 is LNHDA, CDR2 SQIVND (reference sequence). This CDR3 region has 13 residues. CDR3 sequence reads: CASSPGQKYGYTF. The CDR3 nucleotides read TGTGCCAGTAGCCCGGGACAAAAATATGGCTACACCTTC.

The chain recombines TRBV6-1 with TRBJ2-7, with 9 bases matching TRBD2. Germline V gene sequence: CDR1 MNHNS, CDR2 SASEGT. J gave up 3 bases and V 4 bases, and 13 bases lay outside the gene matches. The CDR3 contains 17 residues. The CDR3 sequence: CASSVDPSGAFFYEQYF. As DNA, the CDR3 is TGTGCCAGCAGTGTTGATCCTAGCGGGGCCTTCTTCTACGAGCAGTACTTC.

Written as DNA, the CDR3 is TGTGCCAGCAGCCGGGCACTAGCATCCGAGCAGTACTTC. Translation: CASSRALASEQYF. The rearrangement uses TRBV3-1 (or the pseudogene TRBV3-2) and TRBJ2-7; weak D call: TRBD2 (6 bases). The CDR3 runs 13 residues. The V gene's germline CDR1 is LGHDT and CDR2 YNNKEL (reference sequence). The ends were cut back, 4 bases at V and 6 bases at J, with 13 bases in the middle.

This clone has only one observation. The chain uses TRBV25-1 and TRBJ1-2, with TRBD1 matching 9 bases. CDR3 length equals 14 residues. The V segment lost 6 bases and the J segment 1 base; nucleotides outside the gene matches: 3. The germline CDR1 and CDR2 sequences are MGHDK and SYGVNS. The DNA for the CDR3 is TGTGCCAGCAGCCCGGGACAGGGTAACTATGGCTACACCTTC. Its protein product is CASSPGQGNYGYTF.

The rearrangement links TRBV28 to TRBJ1-2, with no clear D. Germline V gene lookup returns CDR1 MDHEN and CDR2 SYDVKM. Trimming took off 5 bases at V and 1 base at J, with 17 bases between the two ends. There are 16 residues in the CDR3. The CDR3 sequence: CASSLPRHLNNYGYTF. In DNA, the CDR3 is TGTGCCAGCAGTCTCCCCCGACACTTAAATAACTATGGCTACACCTTC.

This clone was recorded once. The gene calls are TRBV19 and TRBJ2-2; 9 bases line up with TRBD1. Germline V gene lookup returns CDR1 LNHDA and CDR2 SQIVND (reference sequence). This CDR3 spans 15 amino acids. Trimming removed 5 bases from V and 3 bases from J; junction bases left unmatched: 4. The CDR3 sequence is CASSPRTGDTGELFF. The CDR3 coding sequence is TGTGCCAGTAGTCCCCGGACAGGGGACACCGGGGAGCTGTTTTTT.

The chain employs TRBV6-2 or TRBV6-3 and TRBJ2-2, with 8 nucleotides matching TRBD2. Germline values: CDR1 MNHEY, CDR2 SVGEGT. This CDR3 has 14 amino acids. Germline trimming cut 5 bases from V and 5 bases from J; bases unmatched to any gene: 4. CDR3 residues: CASSQREWTGELFF. In DNA, the CDR3 is TGTGCCAGCAGTCAGCGGGAGTGGACCGGGGAGCTGTTTTTT.

The chain employs TRBV19 and TRBJ2-2; D gene unclear. The CDR3 is 13 residues long. Deletions cut 4 bases from V and 2 bases from J, with 5 bases between. The germline CDR1 and CDR2 sequences are LNHDA and SQIVND (reference sequence). The CDR3 loop reads CASSNYNTGELFF. The DNA for the CDR3 is TGTGCCAGTAGTAACTACAACACCGGGGAGCTGTTTTTT.

This clone occurred once. The chain couples TRBV6-6 to TRBJ1-2; TRBD1 agrees at 10 bases. The V and J ends lost 6 bases and 8 bases, in that order; junction bases with no gene match: 12. Germline V gene sequence: CDR1 MNHNY, CDR2 SVGAGI (reference sequence). The CDR3 is 15 amino acids. Here the CDR3 reads CASSSPGQGSSGYTF. In DNA, the CDR3 is TGTGCCAGCAGCTCTCCGGGACAGGGGAGCAGCGGCTACACCTTC.

The CDR3 DNA is TGTGCCACCAGTGACCCGGGACAGGGGGCAAGTCAGCCCCAGCATTTT. Translated, it gives CATSDPGQGASQPQHF. The chain uses TRBV24-1 and TRBJ1-5; the match to TRBD1 covers 12 bases. CDR1 and CDR2 (germline): KGHDR, SFDVKD. The V segment lost 4 bases and the J segment 6 bases; nucleotides outside the gene matches: 6. The CDR3 contains 16 residues.

V and J are TRBV19 and TRBJ1-2; 9 nucleotides align to TRBD1. This CDR3 has 15 amino acids. CDR1 and CDR2 from the germline V gene are LNHDA and SQIVND (reference sequence). With V trimmed by 4 bases and J by 5 bases, 8 bases remained unmatched. The CDR3 DNA follows: TGTGCCAGTAGTACATCCGGGACAGGGTTATATGGCTACACCTTC. Translated, it gives CASSTSGTGLYGYTF. The full variable domain, with the rest looked up from reference TRBV19 and TRBJ1-2, is DGGITQSPKYLFRKEGQNVTLSCEQNLNHDAMYWYRQDPGQGLRLIYYSQIVNDFQKGDIAEGYSVSREKKESFPLTVTSAQKNPTAFYLCASSTSGTGLYGYTFGSGTRLTVV.

This chain joins TRBV7-2 and TRBJ2-4; 8 bases line up with TRBD2. V dropped 6 bases and J dropped 15; count of bases not matched to a gene: 13. The CDR3 contains 13 residues. Germline V gives CDR1 SGHTA, CDR2 FQGNSA. CDR3 sequence: CASSPLGGAEPYF. The CDR3 coding sequence is TGTGCCAGCAGTCCCCTCGGGGGGGCTGAACCGTACTTC.

V and J are TRBV6-4 and TRBJ2-4; 9 bases are a match to TRBD2. The ends lost 3 bases at V and 6 bases at J; junction bases unmatched: 6. The CDR3 loop spans 15 amino acids. Germline assignment: CDR1 MRHNA and CDR2 SNTAGT. CDR3 nucleotide sequence: TGTGCCAGCAGTGAATTTGCGGGAGGGACAAACATTCAGTACTTC. This codes for CASSEFAGGTNIQYF.

The V call is TRBV28, the J call TRBJ2-1, with D tentatively TRBD1 (6 bases). Germline-derived CDR1 and CDR2 are MDHEN and SYDVKM. V was clipped by 3 bases and J by 10 bases, with 16 bases between them. The CDR3 totals 14 residues. DNA for the CDR3: TGTGCCAGCAGTTTTGGCAGGGGCTCTGTGGAGCAGTTCTTC. This encodes CASSFGRGSVEQFF.

The chain uses TRBV5-1 and TRBJ2-5, with D perhaps TRBD1 (5 bases). From germline, CDR1 is SGHRS and CDR2 YFSETQ. The CDR3 runs 16 residues. Between the trimmed V and J ends, which lost 2 bases and 1 base, there was a span of 15 bases. CDR3 loop: CASSLGAHPSQETQYF. CDR3 nucleotides: TGCGCCAGCAGCTTAGGGGCCCATCCCTCCCAAGAGACCCAGTACTTC.

The rearrangement uses TRBV28 and TRBJ2-1; the match to TRBD2 covers 11 bases. CDR1 is MDHEN, CDR2 SYDVKM, per germline. V lost 6 bases and J lost 8; bases outside the gene matches: 21. The CDR3 contains 19 residues. Here the CDR3 reads CASSLLTFSGRAGVDEQFF. The CDR3 DNA reads TGTGCCAGCAGCCTTCTCACATTTAGCGGGAGGGCCGGTGTGGATGAGCAGTTCTTC.

The chain employs TRBV11-2 and TRBJ1-1; no firm D call. The CDR3 has 14 residues. The V end lost 7 bases, the J end lost 3 bases, and 15 bases lay between the germline ends. The germline gives CDR1 SGHAT, CDR2 FQNNGV. The CDR3 is CASTLIGVDTEAFF. The CDR3 DNA reads TGTGCCAGCACCCTCATCGGGGTGGACACTGAAGCTTTCTTT.

This rearrangement joins TRBV25-1 to TRBJ2-1; 13 bases are a match to TRBD2. V trimming: 6 bases; J trimming: 1 base; junction bases outside the gene matches: 3. Germline V gene data show CDR1 as MGHDK and CDR2 as SYGVNS. The CDR3 runs 16 residues. The CDR3 spells CASRGTSGVSYNEQFF. The DNA for the CDR3 is TGTGCCAGCAGAGGGACTAGCGGGGTTTCCTACAATGAGCAGTTCTTC.

This chain uses TRBV7-2 with TRBJ2-1, with D perhaps TRBD2 (6 bases). The ends were cut back, 7 bases at V and 8 bases at J, with 21 bases in the middle. CDR1 SGHTA and CDR2 FQGNSA come from the germline V gene. CDR3 size: 15 residues. CDR3 residues: CASILAAGSGDEQFF. The DNA for the CDR3 is TGTGCCAGCATCCTTGCGGCAGGATCGGGGGATGAGCAGTTCTTC.

V is TRBV28 and J is TRBJ1-2; 8 bases are a match to TRBD1. CDR1 MDHEN and CDR2 SYDVKM come from the germline V gene. Losses at the gene ends were 5 bases for V and 2 bases for J; bases not matched to a gene: 7. The CDR3 loop spans 15 amino acids. In nucleotides, the CDR3 is TGTGCCAGCAGTGCCCAGGGGGCGGGAAACTATGGCTACACCTTC. Protein product: CASSAQGAGNYGYTF.

This chain joins TRBV19 and TRBJ2-2; weak D call: TRBD1 (8 bases). This CDR3 is 18 amino acids long. The V gene lost 8 bases and the J gene lost 4 bases, with 26 bases spanning the gap. Germline values: CDR1 LNHDA, CDR2 SQIVND (reference sequence). The CDR3 sequence is CASSQGAGEGRGTGELFF. As DNA, the CDR3 is TGTGCCAGTTCGCAGGGGGCGGGAGAGGGGCGAGGCACCGGGGAGCTGTTTTTT.